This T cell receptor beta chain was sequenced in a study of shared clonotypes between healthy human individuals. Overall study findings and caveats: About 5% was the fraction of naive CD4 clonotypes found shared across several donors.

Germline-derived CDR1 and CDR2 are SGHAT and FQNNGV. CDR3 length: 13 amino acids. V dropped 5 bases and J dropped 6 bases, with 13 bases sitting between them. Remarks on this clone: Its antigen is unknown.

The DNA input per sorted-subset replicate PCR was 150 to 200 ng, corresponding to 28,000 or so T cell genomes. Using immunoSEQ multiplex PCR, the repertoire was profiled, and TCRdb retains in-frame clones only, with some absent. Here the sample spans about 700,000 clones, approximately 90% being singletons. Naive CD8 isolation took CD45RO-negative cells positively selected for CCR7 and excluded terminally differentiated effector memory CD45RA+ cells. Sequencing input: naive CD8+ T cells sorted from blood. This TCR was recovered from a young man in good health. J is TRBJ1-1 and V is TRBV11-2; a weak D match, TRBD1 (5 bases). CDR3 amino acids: CASSDGGGSEAFF. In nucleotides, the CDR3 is TGTGCCAGCAGCGATGGTGGGGGGTCTGAAGCTTTCTTT.